This T cell receptor beta chain emerged from a study of technical replicates of blood from several donors. TCRdb keeps only in-frame clones here, not all; method: immunoSEQ multiplex PCR. The repertoire holds approximately 70,000 clones, with roughly 95% as singletons. Trimming removed 11 bases from V and 4 bases from J, with 9 bases in between. Germline CDR1 reads MDHEN; CDR2 reads SYDVKM. The CDR3 loop spans 11 amino acids. Sequencing used T cells isolated from PBMCs. The chain has TRBV28 and TRBJ1-3; D unclear. The receptor's source is a human donor in good health. DNA for the CDR3: TGTGCCGCCAAACAGGGAAACACCATATATTTT. This gives the protein CAAKQGNTIYF.